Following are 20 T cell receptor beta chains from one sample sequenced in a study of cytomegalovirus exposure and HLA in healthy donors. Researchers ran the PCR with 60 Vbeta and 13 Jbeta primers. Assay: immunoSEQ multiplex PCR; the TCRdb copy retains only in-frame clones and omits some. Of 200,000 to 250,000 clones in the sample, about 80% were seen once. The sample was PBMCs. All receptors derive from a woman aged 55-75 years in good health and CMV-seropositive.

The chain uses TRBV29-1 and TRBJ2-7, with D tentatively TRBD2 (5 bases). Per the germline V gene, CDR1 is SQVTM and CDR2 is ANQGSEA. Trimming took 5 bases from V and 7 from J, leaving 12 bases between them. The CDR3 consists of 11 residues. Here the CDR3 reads CSVQGSGEQYF. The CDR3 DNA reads TGCAGCGTTCAAGGTTCGGGGGAGCAGTACTTC.

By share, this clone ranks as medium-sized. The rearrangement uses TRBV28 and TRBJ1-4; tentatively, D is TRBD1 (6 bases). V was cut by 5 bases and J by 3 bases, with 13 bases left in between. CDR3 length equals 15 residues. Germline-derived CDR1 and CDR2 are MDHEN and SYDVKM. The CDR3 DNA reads TGTGCCAGCAGTCCCTCGGGGGGCCCTAATGAAAAACTGTTTTTT. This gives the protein CASSPSGGPNEKLFF.

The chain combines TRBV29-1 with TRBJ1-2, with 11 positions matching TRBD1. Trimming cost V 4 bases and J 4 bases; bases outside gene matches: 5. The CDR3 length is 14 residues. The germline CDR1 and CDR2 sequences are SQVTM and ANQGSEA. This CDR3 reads CSVVPDRGLYGYTF. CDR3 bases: TGCAGCGTTGTGCCGGACAGGGGGCTCTATGGCTACACCTTC. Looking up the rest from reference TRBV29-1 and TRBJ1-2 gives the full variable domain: SAVISQKPSRDICQRGTSLTIQCQVDSQVTMMFWYRQQPGQSLTLIATANQGSEATYESGFVIDKFPISRPNLTFSTLTVSNMSPEDSSIYLCSVVPDRGLYGYTFGSGTRLTVV.

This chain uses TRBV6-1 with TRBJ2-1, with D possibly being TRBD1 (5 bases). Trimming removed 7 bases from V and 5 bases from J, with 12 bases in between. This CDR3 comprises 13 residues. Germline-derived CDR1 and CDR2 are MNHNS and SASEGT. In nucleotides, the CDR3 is TGTGCCAGCACTCGACAGCCAGACAATGAGCAGTTCTTC. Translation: CASTRQPDNEQFF.

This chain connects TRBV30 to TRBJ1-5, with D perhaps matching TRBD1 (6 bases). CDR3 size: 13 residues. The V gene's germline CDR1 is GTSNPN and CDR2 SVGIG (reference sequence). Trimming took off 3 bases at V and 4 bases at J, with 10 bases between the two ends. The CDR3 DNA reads TGTGCCTGGAGCGGACAGCATAATCAGCCCCAGCATTTT. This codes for CAWSGQHNQPQHF.

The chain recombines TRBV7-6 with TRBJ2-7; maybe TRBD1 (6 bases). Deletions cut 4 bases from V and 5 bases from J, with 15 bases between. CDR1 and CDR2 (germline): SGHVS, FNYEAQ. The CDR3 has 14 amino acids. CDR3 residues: CASSSSQGFHEQYF. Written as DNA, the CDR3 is TGTGCCAGCAGCTCTAGCCAGGGGTTCCACGAGCAGTACTTC.

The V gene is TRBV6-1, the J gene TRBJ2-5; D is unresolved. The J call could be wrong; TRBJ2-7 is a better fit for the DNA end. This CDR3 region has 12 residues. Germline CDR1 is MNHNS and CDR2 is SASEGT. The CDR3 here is CASSDPTDEQYF. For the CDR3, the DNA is TGTGCCAGCAGTGACCCCACAGACGAGCAGTACTTC.

This chain's CDR3 is CAWSVGTEIQETQYF. The CDR3 nucleotides read TGTGCCTGGAGTGTAGGGACAGAGATCCAAGAGACCCAGTACTTC. The chain recombines TRBV30 with TRBJ2-5; 7 bases fit TRBD1. The V gene's germline CDR1 is GTSNPN and CDR2 SVGIG (reference sequence). The trim removed 0 bases at V and 1 base at J, leaving 5 bases unmatched. The CDR3 totals 15 residues.

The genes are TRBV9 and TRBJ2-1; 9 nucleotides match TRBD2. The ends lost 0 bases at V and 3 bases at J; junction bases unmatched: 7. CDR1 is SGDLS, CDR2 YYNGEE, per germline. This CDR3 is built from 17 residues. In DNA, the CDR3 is TGTGCCAGCAGCGTAGGTAGCGGGGGTTCCAACTACAATGAGCAGTTCTTC. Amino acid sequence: CASSVGSGGSNYNEQFF. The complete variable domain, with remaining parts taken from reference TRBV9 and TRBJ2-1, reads DSGVTQTPKHLITATGQRVTLRCSPRSGDLSVYWYQQSLDQGLQFLIQYYNGEERAKGNILERFSAQQFPDLHSELNLSSLELGDSALYFCASSVGSGGSNYNEQFFGPGTRLTVL.

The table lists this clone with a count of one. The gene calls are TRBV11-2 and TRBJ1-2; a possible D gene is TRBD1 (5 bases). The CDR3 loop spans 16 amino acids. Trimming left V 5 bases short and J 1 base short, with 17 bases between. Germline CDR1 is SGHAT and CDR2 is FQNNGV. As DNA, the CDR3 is TGTGCCAGCAGCAATCCAATACGACAGATTAACTATGGCTACACCTTC. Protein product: CASSNPIRQINYGYTF.

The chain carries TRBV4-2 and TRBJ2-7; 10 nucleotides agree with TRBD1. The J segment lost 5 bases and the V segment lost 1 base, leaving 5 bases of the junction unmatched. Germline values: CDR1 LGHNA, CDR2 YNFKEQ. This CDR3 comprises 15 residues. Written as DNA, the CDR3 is TGTGCCAGCAGCCAAGGTGACAGGGGGCCCCACGAGCAGTACTTC. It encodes CASSQGDRGPHEQYF.

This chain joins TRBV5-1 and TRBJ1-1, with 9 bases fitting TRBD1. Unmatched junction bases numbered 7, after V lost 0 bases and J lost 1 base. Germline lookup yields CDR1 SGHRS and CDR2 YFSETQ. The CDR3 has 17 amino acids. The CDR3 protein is CASSLVRQGGPNTEAFF. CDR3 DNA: TGCGCCAGCAGCTTGGTTCGACAGGGGGGACCGAACACTGAAGCTTTCTTT.

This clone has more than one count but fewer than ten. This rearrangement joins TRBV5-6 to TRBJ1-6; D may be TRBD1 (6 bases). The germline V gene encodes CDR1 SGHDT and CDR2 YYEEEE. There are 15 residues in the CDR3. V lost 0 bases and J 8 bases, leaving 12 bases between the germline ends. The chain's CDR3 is CASSLDRAYHSPLHF. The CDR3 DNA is TGTGCCAGCAGCTTGGACAGGGCTTATCATTCACCCCTCCACTTT.

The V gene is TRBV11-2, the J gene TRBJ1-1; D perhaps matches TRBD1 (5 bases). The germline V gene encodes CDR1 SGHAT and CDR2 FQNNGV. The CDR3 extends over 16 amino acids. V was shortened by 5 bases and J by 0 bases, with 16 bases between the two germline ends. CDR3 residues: CASSKGVGSMNTEAFF. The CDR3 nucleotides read TGTGCCAGCAGCAAAGGGGTAGGAAGTATGAACACTGAAGCTTTCTTT. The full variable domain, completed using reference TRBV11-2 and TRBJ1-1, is EAGVAQSPRYKIIEKRQSVAFWCNPISGHATLYWYQQILGQGPKLLIQFQNNGVVDDSQLPKDRFSAERLKGVDSTLKIQPAKLEDSAVYLCASSKGVGSMNTEAFFGQGTRLTVV.

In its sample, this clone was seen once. CDR3 DNA: TGCAGCGTTGACAGGGGTGGAGTGGAGCAGTACTTC. Translation gives CSVDRGGVEQYF. The chain couples TRBV29-1 to TRBJ2-7, with D tentatively TRBD1 (6 bases). V dropped 3 bases and J dropped 7 bases, with 13 bases sitting between them. Per the germline V gene, CDR1 is SQVTM and CDR2 is ANQGSEA. The length of the CDR3 is 12 residues.

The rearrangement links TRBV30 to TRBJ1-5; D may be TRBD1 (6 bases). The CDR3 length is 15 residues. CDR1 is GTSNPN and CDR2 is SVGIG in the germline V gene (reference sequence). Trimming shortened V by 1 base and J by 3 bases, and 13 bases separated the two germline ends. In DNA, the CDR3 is TGTGCCTGGAGTGCCCAGGGGACCTACAATCAGCCCCAGCATTTT. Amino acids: CAWSAQGTYNQPQHF.

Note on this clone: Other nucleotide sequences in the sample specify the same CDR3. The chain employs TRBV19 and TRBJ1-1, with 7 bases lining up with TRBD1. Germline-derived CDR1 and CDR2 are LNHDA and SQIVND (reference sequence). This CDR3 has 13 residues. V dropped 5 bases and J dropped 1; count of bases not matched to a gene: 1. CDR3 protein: CASSWDRNTEAFF. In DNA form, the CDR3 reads TGTGCCAGTAGTTGGGACAGGAACACTGAAGCTTTCTTT.

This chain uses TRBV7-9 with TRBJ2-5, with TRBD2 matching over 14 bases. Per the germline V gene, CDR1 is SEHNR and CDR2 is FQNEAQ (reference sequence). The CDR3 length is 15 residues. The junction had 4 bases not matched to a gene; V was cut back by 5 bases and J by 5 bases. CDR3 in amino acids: CASSLGLAGVETQYF. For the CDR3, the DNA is TGTGCCAGCAGCCTGGGACTAGCGGGAGTGGAGACCCAGTACTTC.

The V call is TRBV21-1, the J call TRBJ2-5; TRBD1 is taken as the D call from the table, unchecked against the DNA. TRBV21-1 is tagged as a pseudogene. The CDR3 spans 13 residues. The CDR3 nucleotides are TGTGCCAGCAGCCAACAGGGTTTGGAGACCCAGTACTTC. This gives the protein CASSQQGLETQYF.

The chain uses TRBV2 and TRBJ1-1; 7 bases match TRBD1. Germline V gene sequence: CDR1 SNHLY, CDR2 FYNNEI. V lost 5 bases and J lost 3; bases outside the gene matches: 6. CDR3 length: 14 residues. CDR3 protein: CASSYRGADTEAFF. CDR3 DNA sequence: TGTGCCAGCAGTTACAGGGGTGCGGACACTGAAGCTTTCTTT.